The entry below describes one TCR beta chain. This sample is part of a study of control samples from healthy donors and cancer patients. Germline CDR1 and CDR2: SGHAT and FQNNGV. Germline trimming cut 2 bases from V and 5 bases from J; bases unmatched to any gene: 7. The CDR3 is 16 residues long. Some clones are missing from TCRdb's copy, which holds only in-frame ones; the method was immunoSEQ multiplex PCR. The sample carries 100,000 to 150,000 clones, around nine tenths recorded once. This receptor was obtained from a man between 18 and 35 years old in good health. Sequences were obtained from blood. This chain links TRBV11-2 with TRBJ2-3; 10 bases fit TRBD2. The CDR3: CASSLSLAGREDTQYF. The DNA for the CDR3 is TGTGCCAGCAGCTTATCACTAGCGGGGAGGGAAGATACGCAGTATTTT.